These T cell receptor beta chains were read from a single sample in a study of blood T cells in healthy people across ages. MiXCR, applied by TCRdb to the 5' RACE reads, yields one record per CDR3 protein. The repertoire holds about 800,000 distinct CDR3 sequences, with more than 45% as singletons. The specimen sequenced was blood. These receptors were taken from a man younger than 45 in good health. The CDR3 runs from the conserved cysteine through the conserved F or W. D genes are given only for firm matches. Clone size appears in some rows only: once, few, many, or a class for an expanded clone.

D	V	size	J	length	CDR3	DNA
NA	TRBV29-1	NA	TRBJ2-7	13	CSVLTGTAYEQYF	TGCAGCGTCCTGACCGGGACCGCCTACGAGCAGTACTTC
NA	TRBV12-3/TRBV12-4	few	TRBJ2-3	14	CASSVGVAGDMQYF	TGTGCCAGCAGTGTCGGGGTGGCAGGAGATATGCAGTATTTT
TRBD2	TRBV6-5	NA	TRBJ2-1	13	CATQLAGVNEQFF	TGTGCCACCCAACTAGCGGGAGTGAATGAGCAGTTCTTC
TRBD1	TRBV20-1	NA	TRBJ2-1	22	CSARARDRGLLPGGLTYNEQFF	TGCAGTGCTAGAGCCCGGGACAGGGGTCTACTACCTGGGGGGCTAACTTACAATGAGCAGTTCTTC
TRBD2	TRBV2	NA	TRBJ2-7	14	CASRRTSGSYEQYF	TGTGCCAGCAGGCGGACTAGCGGTTCCTACGAGCAGTACTTC
NA	TRBV28	NA	TRBJ2-7	15	CASSLAVAGPSEQYF	TGTGCCAGCAGTTTAGCGGTGGCAGGACCGAGCGAGCAGTACTTC
TRBD1	TRBV7-9	few	TRBJ1-1	17	CASSLRVGGGATPEAFF	TGTGCCAGCAGCTTAAGGGTCGGAGGGGGCGCCACTCCAGAAGCTTTCTTT
TRBD1	TRBV27	few	TRBJ2-5	16	CATSGPGTGYQETQYF	TGTGCCACATCAGGTCCCGGGACAGGCTACCAAGAGACCCAGTACTTC
NA	TRBV7-8	NA	TRBJ1-2	15	CASSFTDRPNYGYTF	TGTGCCAGCAGCTTTACAGACAGGCCAAACTATGGCTACACCTTC
TRBD1	TRBV29-1	NA	TRBJ2-7	16	CSVEGTGALSTYEQYF	TGCAGCGTTGAAGGGACAGGGGCGCTATCTACCTACGAGCAGTACTTC
TRBD2	TRBV29-1	few	TRBJ2-1	13	CSVVLAGGYEQFF	TGCAGCGTTGTACTAGCGGGAGGCTATGAGCAGTTCTTC
NA	TRBV7-9	NA	TRBJ1-2	14	CASSGGHLNYGYTF	TGTGCCAGCAGCGGGGGACACTTGAACTATGGCTACACCTTC